This TCR beta chain appears in the sequencing data of a study of identical twins. Study-wide results and limits: Findings came from cross-sectional statistics, without long-term follow-up of donors. Out-of-frame alpha sequences common to twins were enriched for low generation probability. Insertion counts were lower in abundant cord blood beta clonotypes, a trend that memory repertoires did not show.

This clonotype was counted at least ten times. The antigen is unknown. A universal primer binding site was introduced by template switching. The final cDNA contained unique molecular identifiers. TCRdb reprocessed the 5' RACE reads via MiXCR and lists one record per CDR3 protein. The sample has 200,000 to 250,000 distinct CDR3 sequences, roughly 7% seen once. Trimming stripped 6 bases from V and 4 bases from J, with 10 bases between. The CDR3 contains 13 residues. Germline V lookup: CDR1 KGHSH, CDR2 LQKENI. The same data also went into a second study, on yellow fever vaccine responses in identical twins.

The sequencing sample was made of memory (CD45RO+) T cells sorted from blood. The chain is built from TRBV18 and TRBJ1-5; D not resolved. The sequence came from a woman between 18 and 30 years old in good health. The CDR3 here is CASSPDPNQPQHF. The CDR3 bases are TGTGCCAGCTCCCCGGATCCGAATCAGCCCCAGCATTTT. Supplemented by reference TRBV18 and TRBJ1-5, the full variable domain reads NAGVMQNPRHLVRRRGQEARLRCSPMKGHSHVYWYRQLPEEGLKFMVYLQKENIIDESGMPKERFSAEFPKEGPSILRIQQVVRGDSAAYFCASSPDPNQPQHFGDGTRLSIL.